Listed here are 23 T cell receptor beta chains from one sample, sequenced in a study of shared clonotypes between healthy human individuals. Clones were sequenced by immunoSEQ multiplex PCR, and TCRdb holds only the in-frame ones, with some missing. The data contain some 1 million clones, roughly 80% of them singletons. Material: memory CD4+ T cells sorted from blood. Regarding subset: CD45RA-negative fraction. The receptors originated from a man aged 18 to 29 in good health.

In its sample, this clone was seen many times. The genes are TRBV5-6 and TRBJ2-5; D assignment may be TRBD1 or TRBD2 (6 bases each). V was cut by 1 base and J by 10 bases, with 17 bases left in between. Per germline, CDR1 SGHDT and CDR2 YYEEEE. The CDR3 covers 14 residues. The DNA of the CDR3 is TGTGCCAGCAGCTTGATTTCCAGGGGAGCGGGCCAGTACTTC. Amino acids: CASSLISRGAGQYF.

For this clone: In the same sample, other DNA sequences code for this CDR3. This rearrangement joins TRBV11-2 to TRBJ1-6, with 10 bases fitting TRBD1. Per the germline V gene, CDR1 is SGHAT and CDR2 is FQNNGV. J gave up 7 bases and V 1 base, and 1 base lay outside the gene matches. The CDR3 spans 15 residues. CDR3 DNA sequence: TGTGCCAGCAGCTTAGGGGGACAGGGGAATTCACCCCTCCACTTT. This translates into CASSLGGQGNSPLHF.

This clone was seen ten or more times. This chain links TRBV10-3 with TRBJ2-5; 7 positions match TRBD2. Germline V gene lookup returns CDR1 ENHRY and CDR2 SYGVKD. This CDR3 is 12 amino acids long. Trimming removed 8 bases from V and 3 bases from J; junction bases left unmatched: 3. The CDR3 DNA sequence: TGTGCCATCGGGAGGGGAGAAGAGACCCAGTACTTC. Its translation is CAIGRGEETQYF.

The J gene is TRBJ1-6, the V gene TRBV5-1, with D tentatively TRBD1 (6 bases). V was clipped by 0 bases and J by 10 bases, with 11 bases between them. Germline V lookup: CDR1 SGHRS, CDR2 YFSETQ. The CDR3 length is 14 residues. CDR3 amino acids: CASSLDRGQSPLHF. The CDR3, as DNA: TGCGCCAGCAGCTTGGATCGGGGGCAATCACCCCTCCACTTT.

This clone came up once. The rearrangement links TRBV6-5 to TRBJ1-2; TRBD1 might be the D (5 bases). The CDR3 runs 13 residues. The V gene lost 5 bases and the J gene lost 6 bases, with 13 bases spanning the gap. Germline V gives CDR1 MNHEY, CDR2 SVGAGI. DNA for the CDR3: TGTGCCAGCAGTCGAGGACATCGGGATGGCTACACCTTC. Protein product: CASSRGHRDGYTF.

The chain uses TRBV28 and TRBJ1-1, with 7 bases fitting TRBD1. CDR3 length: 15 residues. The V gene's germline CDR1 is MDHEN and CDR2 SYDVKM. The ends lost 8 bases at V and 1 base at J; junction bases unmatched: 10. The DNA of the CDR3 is TGTGCCAGCTTCAGGTGGGGACAGTCGAACACTGAAGCTTTCTTT. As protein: CASFRWGQSNTEAFF.

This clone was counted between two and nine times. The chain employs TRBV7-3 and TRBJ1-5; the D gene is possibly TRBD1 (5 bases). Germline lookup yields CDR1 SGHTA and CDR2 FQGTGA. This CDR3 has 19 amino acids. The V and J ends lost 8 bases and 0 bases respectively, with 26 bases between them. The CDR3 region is CASPTRTGAPEYSNQPQHF. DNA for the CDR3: TGTGCCAGCCCAACTCGGACTGGGGCCCCCGAATATAGCAATCAGCCCCAGCATTTT. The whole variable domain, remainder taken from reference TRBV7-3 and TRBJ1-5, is GAGVSQTPSNKVTEKGKYVELRCDPISGHTALYWYRQSLGQGPEFLIYFQGTGAADDSGLPNDRFFAVRPEGSVSTLKIQRTERGDSAVYLCASPTRTGAPEYSNQPQHFGDGTRLSIL.

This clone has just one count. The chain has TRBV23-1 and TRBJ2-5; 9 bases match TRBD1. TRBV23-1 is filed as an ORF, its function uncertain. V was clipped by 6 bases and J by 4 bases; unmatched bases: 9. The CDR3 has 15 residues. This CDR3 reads CASRHNRGLPETQYF. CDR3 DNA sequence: TGCGCCAGCAGGCACAACAGGGGGCTTCCAGAGACCCAGTACTTC.

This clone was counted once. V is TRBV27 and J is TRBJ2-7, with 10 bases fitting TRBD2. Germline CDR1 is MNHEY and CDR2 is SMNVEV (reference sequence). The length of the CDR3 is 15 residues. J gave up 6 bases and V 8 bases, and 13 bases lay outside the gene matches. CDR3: CASFPLAGAPGEQYF. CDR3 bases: TGTGCCAGCTTCCCCCTAGCGGGAGCCCCTGGCGAGCAGTACTTC.

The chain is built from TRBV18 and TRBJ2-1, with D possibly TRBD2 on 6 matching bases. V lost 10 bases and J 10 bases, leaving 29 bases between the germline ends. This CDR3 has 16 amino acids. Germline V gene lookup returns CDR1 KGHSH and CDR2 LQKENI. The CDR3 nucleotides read TGTGCCACCAAGAACACCGGTGGAGGGCAGGCCCGGGAGCAGTTCTTC. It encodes CATKNTGGGQAREQFF.

This chain's CDR3 is CASSFTGQRYNEQFF. The CDR3 nucleotides are TGTGCCAGCAGTTTTACGGGACAGCGCTACAATGAGCAGTTCTTC. The chain links TRBV2 to TRBJ2-1; 7 bases align to TRBD1. The CDR3 spans 15 residues. Germline CDR1 reads SNHLY; CDR2 reads FYNNEI. Trimming removed 5 bases from V and 3 bases from J; junction bases left unmatched: 7.

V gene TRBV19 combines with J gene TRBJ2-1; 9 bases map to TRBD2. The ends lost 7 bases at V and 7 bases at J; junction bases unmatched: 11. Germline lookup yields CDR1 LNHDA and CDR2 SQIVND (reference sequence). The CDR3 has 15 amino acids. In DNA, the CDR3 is TGTGCCAGTATAGCGCGGGAGGGCCCTCGTAATGAGCAGTTCTTC. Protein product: CASIAREGPRNEQFF.

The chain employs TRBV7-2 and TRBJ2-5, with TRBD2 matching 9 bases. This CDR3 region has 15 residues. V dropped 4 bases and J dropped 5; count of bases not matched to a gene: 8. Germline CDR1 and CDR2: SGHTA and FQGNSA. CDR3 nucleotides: TGTGCCAGCAGCTGGATAGCGGGAGTCCAGGAGACCCAGTACTTC. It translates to CASSWIAGVQETQYF.

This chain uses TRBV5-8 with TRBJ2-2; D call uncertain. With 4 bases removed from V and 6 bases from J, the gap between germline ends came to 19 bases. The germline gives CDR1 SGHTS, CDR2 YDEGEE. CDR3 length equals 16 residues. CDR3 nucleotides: TGTGCCAGCAGCCTAACTTTAAGTATCCCAGCCGGGGAGCTGTTTTTT. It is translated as CASSLTLSIPAGELFF.

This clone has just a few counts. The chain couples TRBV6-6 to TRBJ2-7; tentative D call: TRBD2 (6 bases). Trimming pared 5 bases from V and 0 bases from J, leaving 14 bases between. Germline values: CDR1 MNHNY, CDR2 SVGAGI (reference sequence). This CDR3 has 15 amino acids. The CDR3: CASSGRDLSSYEQYF. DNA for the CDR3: TGTGCCAGCAGTGGGCGGGACTTAAGCTCCTACGAGCAGTACTTC.

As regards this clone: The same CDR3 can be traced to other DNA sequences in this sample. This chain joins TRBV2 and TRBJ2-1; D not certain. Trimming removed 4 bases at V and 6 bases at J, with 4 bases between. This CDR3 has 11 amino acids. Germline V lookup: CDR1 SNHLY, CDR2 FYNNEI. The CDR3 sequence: CASSVLNEQFF. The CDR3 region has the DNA TGTGCCAGCAGTGTCCTCAATGAGCAGTTCTTC.

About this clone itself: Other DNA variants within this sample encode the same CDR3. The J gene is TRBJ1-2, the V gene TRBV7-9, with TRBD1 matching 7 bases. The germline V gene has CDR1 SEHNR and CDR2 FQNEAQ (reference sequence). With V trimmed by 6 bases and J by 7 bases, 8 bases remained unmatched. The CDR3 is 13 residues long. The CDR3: CASSSGTAPGYTF. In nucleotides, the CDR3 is TGTGCCAGCAGTTCCGGGACAGCCCCTGGCTACACCTTC.

The CDR3 sequence: CASSPNLADTQYF. Here the CDR3 DNA reads TGTGCCAGCAGCCCAAATTTAGCGGATACGCAGTATTTT. J is TRBJ2-3 and V is TRBV6-1, with a weak D call TRBD2 (5 bases). The CDR3 has 13 amino acids. V was pared by 6 bases and J by 6 bases, with 13 bases between. The germline V gene encodes CDR1 MNHNS and CDR2 SASEGT.

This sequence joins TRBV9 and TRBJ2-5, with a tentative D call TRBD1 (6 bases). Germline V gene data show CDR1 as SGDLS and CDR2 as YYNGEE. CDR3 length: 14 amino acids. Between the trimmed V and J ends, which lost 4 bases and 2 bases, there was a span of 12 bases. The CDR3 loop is CASSPPGQQETQYF. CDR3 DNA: TGTGCCAGCAGCCCACCAGGACAGCAAGAGACCCAGTACTTC.

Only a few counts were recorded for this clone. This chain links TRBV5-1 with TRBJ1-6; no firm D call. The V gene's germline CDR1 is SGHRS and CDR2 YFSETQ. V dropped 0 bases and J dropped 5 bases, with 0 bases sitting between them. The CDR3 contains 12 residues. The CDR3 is CASSLDNSPLHF. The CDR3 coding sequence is TGCGCCAGCAGCTTGGATAATTCACCCCTCCACTTT. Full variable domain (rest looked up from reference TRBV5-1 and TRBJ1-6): KAGVTQTPRYLIKTRGQQVTLSCSPISGHRSVSWYQQTPGQGLQFLFEYFSETQRNKGNFPGRFSGRQFSNSRSEMNVSTLELGDSALYLCASSLDNSPLHFGNGTRLTVT.

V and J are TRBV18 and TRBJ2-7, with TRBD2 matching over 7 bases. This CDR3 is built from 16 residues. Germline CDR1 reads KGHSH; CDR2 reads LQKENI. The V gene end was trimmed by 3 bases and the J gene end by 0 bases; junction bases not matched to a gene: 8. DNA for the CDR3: TGTGCCAGCTCACCCAGAGCGGGGTTGAGCTCCTACGAGCAGTACTTC. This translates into CASSPRAGLSSYEQYF.

CDR3 amino acids: CASNPTVGGNTDTQYF. The CDR3 DNA is TGTGCCAGCAACCCGACGGTGGGGGGAAATACAGATACGCAGTATTTT. The gene calls are TRBV5-4 and TRBJ2-3; D may be TRBD2 (6 bases). In germline, CDR1 is SGHNT, CDR2 YYREEE (reference sequence). This CDR3 contains 16 residues. Deletions cut 6 bases from V and 3 bases from J, with 20 bases between.

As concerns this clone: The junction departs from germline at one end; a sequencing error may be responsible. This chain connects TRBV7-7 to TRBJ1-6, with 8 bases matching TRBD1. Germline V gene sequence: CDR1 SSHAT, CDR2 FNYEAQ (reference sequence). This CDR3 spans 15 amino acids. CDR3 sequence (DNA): TGTGCTAGCAGCGATGAAGGACAGGGCGGTTCACCCCTCCACTTT. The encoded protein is CASSDEGQGGSPLHF.